This is a list of T cell receptor beta chains from one sample in a study of CD8 T cells in ankylosing spondylitis. Via MiXCR, TCRdb re-called the 5' RACE reads, giving one row per CDR3 protein. The sample consists of some 450,000 distinct CDR3 sequences, approximately 17% of them appearing once. Sample: blood, either unsorted or a sorted T cell fraction (not recorded which). Receptors originate from a male donor with ankylosing spondylitis. The conserved cysteine and the conserved F or W are not part of the CDR3 here. The order of the fields is clone size, V gene, D gene, CDR3 protein. D genes are given only for firm matches. Clone sizes are given selectively: once, few, many, or a class where the clone is expanded.

clone_size: -
v_call: TRBV24-1
d_call: -
cdr3_aa: ATSVGPYNNEQF

clone_size: few
v_call: TRBV6-5
d_call: -
cdr3_aa: ASSYPTGADTQY

clone_size: few
v_call: TRBV5-6
d_call: -
cdr3_aa: ASSFRQTPYTDTQY

clone_size: -
v_call: TRBV11-2
d_call: -
cdr3_aa: ASSFGIRVTVGAFSGNTIY

clone_size: -
v_call: TRBV12-3/TRBV12-4
d_call: -
cdr3_aa: ASSLALRDTEAF

clone_size: few
v_call: TRBV18
d_call: -
cdr3_aa: ASSPPGQTNTEAF

clone_size: -
v_call: TRBV20-1
d_call: -
cdr3_aa: SVRLGSGEQY

clone_size: many
v_call: TRBV5-1
d_call: TRBD1
cdr3_aa: ASSTDRVEKLF

clone_size: -
v_call: TRBV14
d_call: TRBD1
cdr3_aa: ASSQKSGGTQY

clone_size: few
v_call: TRBV14
d_call: -
cdr3_aa: ASTPAGVGTGELF

clone_size: -
v_call: TRBV14
d_call: -
cdr3_aa: ASSQRGGRREQY

clone_size: -
v_call: TRBV18
d_call: TRBD2
cdr3_aa: ASSSNGGIYNEQF

clone_size: -
v_call: TRBV6-2/TRBV6-3
d_call: -
cdr3_aa: ASSYNQGRPYEQY

clone_size: few
v_call: TRBV29-1
d_call: -
cdr3_aa: SVRPGDTEAF

clone_size: -
v_call: TRBV6-1
d_call: TRBD1
cdr3_aa: ASTGTDKETQY

clone_size: many
v_call: TRBV3-1
d_call: -
cdr3_aa: ASSQDAADRRKLF

clone_size: few
v_call: TRBV5-1
d_call: TRBD2
cdr3_aa: ASRPGGQTLYEQY

clone_size: few
v_call: TRBV18
d_call: -
cdr3_aa: ASSPQANEKLF

clone_size: -
v_call: TRBV3-1
d_call: -
cdr3_aa: ASSQEHSSYEQY

clone_size: -
v_call: TRBV24-1
d_call: -
cdr3_aa: ATSDRCRVQCTEAF

clone_size: many
v_call: TRBV12-3/TRBV12-4
d_call: -
cdr3_aa: ASSLVGRNEKLF